This T cell receptor (beta chain) was identified during a study of blood T cells in healthy people across ages. General observations from the study: Diversity estimated from one million T cells was considered an underestimate.

The second PCR ran roughly 7 to 11 cycles with a sample-barcoded 5' primer and J-beta primers. From the 5' RACE reads, TCRdb called clonotypes with MiXCR, one entry per CDR3 protein. Altogether around 2 million distinct CDR3 sequences are present, roughly two fifths being singletons, with the ten largest covering more than 20%. Only a few counts were recorded for this clonotype. Its specificity is unknown. Sequence at one end of the junction differs from germline and may be a read error. The TCR comes from a human donor in good health. Material for sequencing was blood.

CDR3 sequence reads: CATGRDTDTQYF. Here the CDR3 DNA reads TGTGCCACCGGCAGAGATACAGATACGCAGTATTTT. This rearrangement joins TRBV15 to TRBJ2-3; D gene uncertain. This CDR3 spans 12 amino acids. Germline CDR1 is LNHNV and CDR2 is YYDKDF (reference sequence).